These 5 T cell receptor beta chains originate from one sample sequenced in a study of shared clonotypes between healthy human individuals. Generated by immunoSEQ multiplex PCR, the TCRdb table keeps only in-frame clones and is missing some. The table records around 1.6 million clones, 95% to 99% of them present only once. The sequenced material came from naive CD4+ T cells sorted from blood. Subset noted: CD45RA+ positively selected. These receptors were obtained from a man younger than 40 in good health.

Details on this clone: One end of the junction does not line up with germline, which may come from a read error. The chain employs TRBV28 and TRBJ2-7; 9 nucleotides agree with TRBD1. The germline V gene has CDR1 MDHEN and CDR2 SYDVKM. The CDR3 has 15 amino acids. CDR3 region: CASSWPGTGTYAQYF. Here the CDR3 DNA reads TGTGCCAGCAGTTGGCCCGGGACAGGGACCTACGCGCAGTACTTC.

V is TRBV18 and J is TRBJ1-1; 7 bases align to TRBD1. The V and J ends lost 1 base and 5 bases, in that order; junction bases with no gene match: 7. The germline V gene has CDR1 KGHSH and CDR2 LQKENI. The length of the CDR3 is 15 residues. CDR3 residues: CASSPRTGSETEAFF. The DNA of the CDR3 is TGTGCCAGCTCACCACGGACAGGCTCGGAGACTGAAGCTTTCTTT.

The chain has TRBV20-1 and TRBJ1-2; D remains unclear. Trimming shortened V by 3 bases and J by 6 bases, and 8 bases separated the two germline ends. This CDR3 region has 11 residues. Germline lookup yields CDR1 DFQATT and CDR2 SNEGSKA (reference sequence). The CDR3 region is CSASKADGYTF. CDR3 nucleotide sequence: TGCAGTGCTAGCAAGGCGGATGGCTACACCTTC.

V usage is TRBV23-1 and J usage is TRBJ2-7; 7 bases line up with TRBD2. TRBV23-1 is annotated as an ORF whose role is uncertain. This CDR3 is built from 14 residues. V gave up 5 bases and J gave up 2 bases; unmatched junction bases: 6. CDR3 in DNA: TGCGCCAGCAGTTGGGGGAGGGCCCCCTACGAGCAGTACTTC. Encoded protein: CASSWGRAPYEQYF.

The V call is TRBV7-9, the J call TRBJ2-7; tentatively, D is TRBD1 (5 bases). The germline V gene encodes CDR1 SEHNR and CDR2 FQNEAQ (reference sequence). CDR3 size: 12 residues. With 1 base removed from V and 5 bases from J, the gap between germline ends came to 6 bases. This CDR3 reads CASSLGGDEQYF. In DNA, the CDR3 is TGTGCCAGCAGCTTAGGGGGCGACGAGCAGTACTTC.